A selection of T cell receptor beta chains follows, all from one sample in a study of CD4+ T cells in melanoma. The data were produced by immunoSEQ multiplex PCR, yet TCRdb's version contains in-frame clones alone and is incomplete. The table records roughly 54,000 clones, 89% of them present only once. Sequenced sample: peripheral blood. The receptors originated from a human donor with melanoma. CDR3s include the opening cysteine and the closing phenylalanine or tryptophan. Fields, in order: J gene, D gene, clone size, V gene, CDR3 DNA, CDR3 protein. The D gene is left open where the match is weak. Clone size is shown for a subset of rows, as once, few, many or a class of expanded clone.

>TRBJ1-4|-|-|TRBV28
TGTGCCAGCAGTTTGGTGGGCACTAATGAAAAACTGTTTTTT
CASSLVGTNEKLFF
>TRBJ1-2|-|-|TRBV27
TGTGCCAGCAGTTTTGGGGGGCAGGCGGGAGGCTACACCTTC
CASSFGGQAGGYTF
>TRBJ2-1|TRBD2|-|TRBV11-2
TGTGCCAGCAGCCGCAAGACTAGCGGGGGGGCGGTAGAGCAGTTCTTC
CASSRKTSGGAVEQFF
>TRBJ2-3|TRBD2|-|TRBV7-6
TGTGCCAGCAGCTTTGGGACTAGCTATGATACGCAGTATTTT
CASSFGTSYDTQYF
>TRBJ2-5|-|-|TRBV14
TGTGCCAGCAGCCGTTGGCTGGGCGGGGTACAAGAGACCCAGTACTTC
CASSRWLGGVQETQYF
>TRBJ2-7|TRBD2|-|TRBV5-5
TGTGCCAGCAGCCTAAGAGGCATTACGACTAGCGGGGGGGTATACGAGCAGTACTTC
CASSLRGITTSGGVYEQYF
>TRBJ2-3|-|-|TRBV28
TGTGCCAGCAGGCGACGGAGGGATACGCAGTATTTT
CASRRRRDTQYF
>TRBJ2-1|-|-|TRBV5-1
TGCGCCAGCAGGGGTACTAGTTCCCCTGAGCAGTTCTTC
CASRGTSSPEQFF
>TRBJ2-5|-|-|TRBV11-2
TGTGCCAGCAGCTTGACCGGGGAGACCCAGTACTTC
CASSLTGETQYF
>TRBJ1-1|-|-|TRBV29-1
TGCAGCGTTGACGAACCAATGGAGACTGAAGCTTTCTTT
CSVDEPMETEAFF
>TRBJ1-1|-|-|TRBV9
TGTGCCAGCAGCGTAGTTCCCCAGGGCCGAAACACTGAAGCTTTCTTT
CASSVVPQGRNTEAFF
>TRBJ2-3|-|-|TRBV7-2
TGTGCCAGCAGCTTAGGCGGCTCCTTGGGAGATACGCAGTATTTT
CASSLGGSLGDTQYF
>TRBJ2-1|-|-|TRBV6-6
TGTGCCAGCAGTTACCCCGGGGTCTCCTACAATGAGCAGTTCTTC
CASSYPGVSYNEQFF
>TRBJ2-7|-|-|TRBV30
TGTGCCTGGAGTAAAGGGGGTGTCTTGGAGCAGTACTTC
CAWSKGGVLEQYF
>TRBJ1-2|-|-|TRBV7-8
TGTGCCAGCAGCTTATCCCCCACGAGGGGAGAGACTGATGGCTACACCTTC
CASSLSPTRGETDGYTF
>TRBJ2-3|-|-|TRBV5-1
TGCGCCAGCAGCTTGGGGGATCTCCCCCTTGATACGCAGTATTTT
CASSLGDLPLDTQYF
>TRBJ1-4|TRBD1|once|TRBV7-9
TGTGCCAGCAGCTTTCCGGACAGGGAAAAACTGTTTTTT
CASSFPDREKLFF